This T cell receptor (beta chain) derives from a study of neurological immune-mediated disorders. Germline CDR1 SGHRS, CDR2 YFSETQ. J gave up 3 bases and V 3 bases, and 5 bases lay outside the gene matches. This CDR3 is 15 amino acids long. Synthesis of cDNA was performed by 5'RACE using 10-nucleotide random UMIs. MiXCR, run by TCRdb on the 5' RACE reads, gives a single entry per CDR3 protein. Altogether about 60,000 distinct CDR3 sequences are present, around 10% being singletons, with the ten largest covering approximately 12%. Time point of the sample: longitudinal time-point 2. Unsorted libraries were prepared from 2 million PBMCs that had been stored at -80 C. This clonotype was seen ten or more times. Antigen: not known. Whole-study results and caveats: HTLV-1-associated myelopathy ranked highest for TCR clonal expansion and multiple sclerosis lowest, beneath healthy controls.

This TCR was recovered from a man aged 30 to 39 in good health. The sequenced sample consisted of PBMCs. The chain joins TRBV5-1 to TRBJ2-1, with 8 nucleotides matching TRBD1. In DNA, the CDR3 is TGCGCCAGCAGCTCGGACAGGGTCATCTACAATGAGCAGTTCTTC. This sequence encodes CASSSDRVIYNEQFF.